Below are 12 T cell receptor beta chains sequenced from a single sample in a study of cytomegalovirus exposure and HLA in healthy donors. Vbeta (60) and Jbeta (13) primers were used in the PCR. This table comes from immunoSEQ multiplex PCR, and its TCRdb copy is limited to in-frame clones, with some not included. The table lists more than 85,000 clones, 60% to 80% of them singletons. Sequencing was carried out using PBMCs. Source of these receptors: a woman aged 30 to 39 in good health and CMV-seronegative.

V gene TRBV28 combines with J gene TRBJ1-2; TRBD1 agrees at 9 bases. This CDR3 is 13 amino acids long. Germline lookup yields CDR1 MDHEN and CDR2 SYDVKM. Trimming cost V 5 bases and J 7 bases; bases outside gene matches: 5. CDR3 nucleotides: TGTGCCAGCAGTCCCGGGACAGGGTTTGGCTACACCTTC. The encoded protein is CASSPGTGFGYTF.

The rearrangement joins TRBV5-4 to TRBJ1-2; no definite D call. The CDR3 consists of 14 residues. The germline V gene encodes CDR1 SGHNT and CDR2 YYREEE (reference sequence). V was clipped by 0 bases and J by 4 bases, with 10 bases between them. In DNA, the CDR3 is TGTGCCAGCAGCTTGGACCAAAGCCTCTATGGCTACACCTTC. It is translated as CASSLDQSLYGYTF.

The rearrangement uses TRBV12-5 and TRBJ2-2; a possible D gene is TRBD2 (5 bases). The germline gives CDR1 LGHNT, CDR2 FRNRAP. Trimming took off 7 bases at V and 7 bases at J, with 10 bases between the two ends. The CDR3 totals 12 residues. The CDR3 region is CASAVDFGELFF. In DNA, the CDR3 is TGTGCTAGTGCCGTGGACTTCGGGGAGCTGTTTTTT.

The chain is built from TRBV5-6 and TRBJ1-2, with D perhaps TRBD1 (5 bases). V was shortened by 3 bases and J by 6 bases, with 12 bases between the two germline ends. The CDR3 runs to 13 residues. The germline V gene has CDR1 SGHDT and CDR2 YYEEEE. The CDR3 sequence: CASSWIGGDGYTF. The CDR3 region has the DNA TGTGCCAGCAGCTGGATCGGGGGGGATGGCTACACCTTC.

The chain employs TRBV4-1 and TRBJ2-7; D may be TRBD1 (5 bases). V lost 0 bases and J lost 6, with 9 bases in between. CDR3 length: 13 residues. The germline gives CDR1 MGHRA, CDR2 YSYEKL. CDR3 DNA: TGCGCCAGCAGCCAAGATCCCAGGGCCGAGCAGTACTTC. This sequence encodes CASSQDPRAEQYF.

The chain carries TRBV5-6 and TRBJ1-1; no clear D gene. Germline V gives CDR1 SGHDT, CDR2 YYEEEE. The CDR3 runs 14 residues. V lost 4 bases to trimming and J lost 1 base, with 11 bases between them. The CDR3 loop is CASSRRWANTEAFF. CDR3 sequence (DNA): TGTGCCAGCAGCCGTCGGTGGGCGAACACTGAAGCTTTCTTT.

V gene TRBV7-2 combines with J gene TRBJ1-2; TRBD1 might be the D (6 bases). The CDR3 consists of 15 residues. Trimming removed 5 bases from V and 0 bases from J, with 13 bases in between. From germline, CDR1 is SGHTA and CDR2 FQGNSA. The CDR3 DNA reads as TGTGCCAGCAGCCCCACAGGGCCCGCTAACTATGGCTACACCTTC. This codes for CASSPTGPANYGYTF.

The gene calls are TRBV4-3 and TRBJ2-2; D is perhaps TRBD2 (6 bases). Deletions cut 1 base from V and 5 bases from J, with 8 bases between. The germline V gene encodes CDR1 LGHNA and CDR2 YSLEER. The CDR3 length is 14 residues. The CDR3, as DNA: TGCGCCAGCAGCCAAGGGCGGGGAACCGGGGAGCTGTTTTTT. Amino acid sequence: CASSQGRGTGELFF.

The chain recombines TRBV6-5 with TRBJ1-2; 11 nucleotides line up with TRBD1. Germline CDR1 reads MNHEY; CDR2 reads SVGAGI. The CDR3 contains 15 residues. Trimming at V came to 0 bases and at J to 3 bases, leaving 0 bases not matched to a gene. CDR3 nucleotide sequence: TGTGCCAGCAGTTACTCGGGACAGGGGGACTATGGCTACACCTTC. Its translation is CASSYSGQGDYGYTF.

This clone was counted a few times. This rearrangement joins TRBV5-6 to TRBJ2-7, with TRBD1 as a possible D gene (5 bases). The ends were cut back, 3 bases at V and 3 bases at J, with 10 bases in the middle. Germline CDR1 SGHDT, CDR2 YYEEEE. The CDR3 has 13 amino acids. DNA of the CDR3: TGTGCCAGCAGCTGGGGCCGGAGCTACGAGCAGTACTTC. Translated: CASSWGRSYEQYF. Based on the CDR3 plus reference TRBV5-6 and TRBJ2-7, the full variable domain is DAGVTQSPTHLIKTRGQQVTLRCSPKSGHDTVSWYQQALGQGPQFIFQYYEEEERQRGNFPDRFSGHQFPNYSSELNVNALLLGDSALYLCASSWGRSYEQYFGPGTRLTVT.

V gene TRBV30 combines with J gene TRBJ1-2; D remains ambiguous. Germline assignment: CDR1 GTSNPN and CDR2 SVGIG (reference sequence). There are 10 residues in the CDR3. Trimming cost V 4 bases and J 4 bases, with 4 bases left between them. The CDR3 region has the DNA TGTGCCTGGAAACTCTATGGCTACACCTTC. Residues: CAWKLYGYTF.

This chain uses TRBV25-1 with TRBJ1-4; 9 bases map to TRBD1. CDR1 MGHDK and CDR2 SYGVNS come from the germline V gene. V lost 1 base and J lost 4; bases outside the gene matches: 1. CDR3 size: 15 residues. CDR3 region: CASSEWGQGNEKLFF. The DNA for the CDR3 is TGTGCCAGCAGTGAATGGGGACAGGGTAATGAAAAACTGTTTTTT.